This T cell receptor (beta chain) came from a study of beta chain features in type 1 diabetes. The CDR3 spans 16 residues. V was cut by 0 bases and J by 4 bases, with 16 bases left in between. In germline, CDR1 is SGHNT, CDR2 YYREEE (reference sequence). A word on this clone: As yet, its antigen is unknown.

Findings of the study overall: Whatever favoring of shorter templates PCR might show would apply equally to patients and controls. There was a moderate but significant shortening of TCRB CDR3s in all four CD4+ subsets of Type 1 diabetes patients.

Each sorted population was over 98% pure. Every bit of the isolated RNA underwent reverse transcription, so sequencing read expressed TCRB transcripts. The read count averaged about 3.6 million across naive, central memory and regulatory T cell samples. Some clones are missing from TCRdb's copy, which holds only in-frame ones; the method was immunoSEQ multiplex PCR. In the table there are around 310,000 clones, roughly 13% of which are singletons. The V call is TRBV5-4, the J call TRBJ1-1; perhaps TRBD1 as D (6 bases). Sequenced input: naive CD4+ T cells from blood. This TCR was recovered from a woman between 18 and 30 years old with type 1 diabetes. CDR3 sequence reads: CASSLDPPTGITEAFF. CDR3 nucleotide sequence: TGTGCCAGCAGCTTGGACCCCCCCACAGGGATCACTGAAGCTTTCTTT. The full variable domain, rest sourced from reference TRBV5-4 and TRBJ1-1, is ETGVTQSPTHLIKTRGQQVTLRCSSQSGHNTVSWYQQALGQGPQFIFQYYREEENGRGNFPPRFSGLQFPNYSSELNVNALELDDSALYLCASSLDPPTGITEAFFGQGTRLTVV.